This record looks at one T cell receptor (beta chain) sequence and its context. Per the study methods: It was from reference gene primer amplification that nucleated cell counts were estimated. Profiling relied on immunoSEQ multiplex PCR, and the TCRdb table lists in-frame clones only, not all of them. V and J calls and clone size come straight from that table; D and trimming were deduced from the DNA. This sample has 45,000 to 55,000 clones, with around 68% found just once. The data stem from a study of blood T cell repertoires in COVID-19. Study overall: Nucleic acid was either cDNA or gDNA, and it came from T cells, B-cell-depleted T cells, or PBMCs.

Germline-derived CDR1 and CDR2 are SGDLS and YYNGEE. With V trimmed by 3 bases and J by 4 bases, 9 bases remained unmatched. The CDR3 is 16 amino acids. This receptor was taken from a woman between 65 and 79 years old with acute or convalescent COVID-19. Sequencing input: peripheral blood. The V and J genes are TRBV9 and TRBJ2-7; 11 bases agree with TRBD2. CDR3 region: CASSETGTSGVYEQYF. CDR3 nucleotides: TGTGCCAGCAGCGAAACCGGGACTAGCGGAGTATACGAGCAGTACTTC.